One TCR beta chain is described in this entry. Authors' methods: Reference gene primer amplification yielded estimated nucleated cell counts. The protocol was immunoSEQ multiplex PCR, while the TCRdb copy is restricted to in-frame clones and leaves out a portion. V and J calls and clone size are given by that table; D and trimming were obtained from the DNA. The table shows 85,000 to 100,000 clones, with under 90% occurring only once. These data come from a study of blood T cell repertoires in COVID-19. Across the whole study: Whether acute or convalescent, the COVID-19 samples came from the United States, Italy and Spain.

Germline-derived CDR1 and CDR2 are SGHVS and FQNEAQ. The CDR3 covers 16 residues. V was clipped by 4 bases and J by 0 bases; unmatched bases: 4. The receptor's source is a human donor in a cohort sampled during active COVID-19. The V and J genes are TRBV7-8 and TRBJ2-3; 10 bases align to TRBD2. What was sequenced was peripheral blood. CDR3 nucleotides: TGTGCCAGCAGCTCCCTACTAGCGGGAAGCACAGATACGCAGTATTTT. Its translation is CASSSLLAGSTDTQYF.